Each of the 5 T cell receptor beta chains below was sequenced from the same sample in a study of cytotoxic CD8 clonotypes in ibrutinib-treated CLL. Some clones are missing from TCRdb's copy, which holds only in-frame ones; the method was immunoSEQ multiplex PCR. In the table there are 250,000 to 350,000 clones, 70% to 80% of which are singletons. Source: PBMCs, taken at disease progression, from a patient treated with ibrutinib. These receptors all come from a human donor with chronic lymphocytic leukemia.

The rearrangement links TRBV15 to TRBJ2-7; 8 bases line up with TRBD1. Germline-derived CDR1 and CDR2 are LNHNV and YYDKDF (reference sequence). V gave up 5 bases and J gave up 2 bases; unmatched junction bases: 2. CDR3 length: 13 amino acids. CDR3 sequence: CATSGGQAYEQYF. CDR3 bases: TGTGCCACCAGCGGGGGACAGGCCTACGAGCAGTACTTC.

This sequence joins TRBV7-2 and TRBJ1-1; D perhaps matches TRBD1 (5 bases). The CDR3 spans 15 residues. The germline CDR1 and CDR2 sequences are SGHTA and FQGNSA. V lost 2 bases to trimming and J lost 0 bases, with 10 bases between them. The CDR3 DNA sequence: TGTGCCAGCAGCTTAAGACAGTTACTGAACACTGAAGCTTTCTTT. This gives the protein CASSLRQLLNTEAFF.

The CDR3 coding sequence is TGTGCCAGCAGCGCCGCCACAAGGGGGTATGGCTACACCTTC. Translation gives CASSAATRGYGYTF. V usage is TRBV9 and J usage is TRBJ1-2, with D maybe TRBD1 (6 bases). The CDR3 is 14 residues long. The V end lost 3 bases, the J end lost 5 bases, and 14 bases lay between the germline ends. CDR1 is SGDLS and CDR2 is YYNGEE in the germline V gene.

This rearrangement joins TRBV21-1 to TRBJ2-1. TRBV21-1 is annotated as a pseudogene. This CDR3 has 11 amino acids. The CDR3 here is CASSRGAEQFF. DNA for the CDR3: TGTGCCAGCAGCAGGGGGGCTGAGCAGTTCTTC.

The rearrangement links TRBV15 to TRBJ1-5, with D uncertain. V was trimmed by 0 bases and J by 1 base, leaving 10 bases between them. Germline V lookup: CDR1 LNHNV, CDR2 YYDKDF (reference sequence). The CDR3 has 16 amino acids. CDR3 sequence: CATSRDRLSSNQPQHF. The CDR3 coding sequence is TGTGCCACCAGCAGAGATCGGCTTTCGAGCAATCAGCCCCAGCATTTT.